This TCR beta chain was sequenced for a study of T cell repertoires in cytomegalovirus infection (dated by TCRdb to between 2018 and 2020). Regarding the complete study: Because public TCR beta signatures pointed to carriage of CMV infection together with the matching HLA type, the HLA type of each donor mattered for the analysis.

There are many counts of this clonotype. The specificity of this receptor is unknown. No much larger clone is present one base from it, and per-base qualities are unavailable. The investigation overall reported the following: The ex vivo response was dominated by HLA-C-restricted CMV-specific TCR beta clonotypes, and the single most frequent clonotype in two of eight donors was supplied by these HLA-C-restricted clonotypes. Cumulative frequency of public TCR beta family members discriminated carriers of CMV infection plus the relevant HLA type in this cohort and an independent 352-donor cohort.

Sequenced using an Illumina HiSeq 1500. TCRdb's own reprocessing of the public reads used fastp at Q25 and MiXCR and kept productive beta chains. Rows are combined by CDR3 protein, so each entry shows the most common genes and DNA. This sample has fewer than 200,000 distinct CDR3 sequences in its table, and approximately 15% of those were observed once. The ten largest clones take up 25% to 30% of the sample. The CDR3, cysteine through phenylalanine, is 16 amino acids long. This entry keeps only the CDR3 DNA: 48 bases, framed from base 1. At the junction V is shortened by 3 bases and J by 1 base, with 15 bases in between. Based on the germline V gene, the CDR1 and CDR2 sequences are MNHNS and SASEGT.

The receptor was isolated from a human donor in good health (CMV status not recorded). Some clones in this sample may be carry-over from other donors' samples. The rearranged chain carries TRBV6-1 and TRBJ1-1; TRBD1 might be the D gene, on 5 matching bases. The sample consisted of PBMCs. Here is the DNA: TGTGCCAGCAGTGATATTCCGGGACGGACGAACACTGAAGCTTTCTTT. It encodes CASSDIPGRTNTEAFF.